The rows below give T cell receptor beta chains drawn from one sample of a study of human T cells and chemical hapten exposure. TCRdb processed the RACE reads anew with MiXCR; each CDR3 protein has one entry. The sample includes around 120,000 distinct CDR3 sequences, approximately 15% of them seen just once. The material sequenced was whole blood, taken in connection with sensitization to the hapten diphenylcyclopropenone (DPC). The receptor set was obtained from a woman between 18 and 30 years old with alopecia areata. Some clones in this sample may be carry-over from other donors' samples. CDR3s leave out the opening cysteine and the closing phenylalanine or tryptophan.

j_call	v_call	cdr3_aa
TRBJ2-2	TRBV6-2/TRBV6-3	ASSYQSNGELF
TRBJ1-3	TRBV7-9	ASSLDRARSGNTIY
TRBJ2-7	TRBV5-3	ATLAPAYEQY
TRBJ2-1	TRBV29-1	STCQIAGTGFFNEQF
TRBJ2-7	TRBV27	ASRAFSGGDEQY
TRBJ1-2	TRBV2	ASSEARRGGFGYT
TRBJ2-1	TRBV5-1	ASNGGSYNEQF
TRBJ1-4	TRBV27	ASSFNRGRKEKLF
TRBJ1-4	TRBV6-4	AFGEREKLF
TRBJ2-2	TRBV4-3	ASSQSGTDNTGELF
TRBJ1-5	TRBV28	ASSLDSGYSNQPQH
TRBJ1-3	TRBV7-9	ASRISLGHGNTIY
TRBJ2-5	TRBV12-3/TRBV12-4	ASSPDASGQETQY
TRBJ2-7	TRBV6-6	ASSPGRNSPFYEQY
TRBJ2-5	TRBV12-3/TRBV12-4	ASSFLGPGSSRPYQETQY
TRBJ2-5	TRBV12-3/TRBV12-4	ASSLGDSQETQY
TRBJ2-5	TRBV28	ASRGGLAGPSGRETQY
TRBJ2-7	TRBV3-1	ASSQGWRLATPEYYEQY
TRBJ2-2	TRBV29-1	SVGFRANTGELF
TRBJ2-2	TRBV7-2	ASSSEGLRGSGELF
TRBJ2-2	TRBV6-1	ANSRDLNTGELF
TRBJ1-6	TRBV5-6	ASSLYTGGFNSPLH
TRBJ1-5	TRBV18	ASSPGGYSNQPQH
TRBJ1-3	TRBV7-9	ASSRLTTGFARDTIY
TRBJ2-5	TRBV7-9	ASSSPLADQETQY
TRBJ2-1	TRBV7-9	ASSVSGTLYNEQF
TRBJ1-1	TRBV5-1	ASRQGTNTEAF
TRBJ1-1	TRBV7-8	AGSPLPKGAPNTEAF
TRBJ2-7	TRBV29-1	SVGEYEQY
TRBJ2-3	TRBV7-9	ASSLWSGIGTDTQY
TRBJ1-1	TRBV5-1	ASSLVGGANTEAF
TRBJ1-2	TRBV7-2	ASSLPLRGHYGYT
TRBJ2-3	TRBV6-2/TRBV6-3	ASSSLAVELTDTQY
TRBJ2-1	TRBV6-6	ASSYLKTGALHNEQF
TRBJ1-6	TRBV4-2	ASSQRRNWGSPLH